Following are 21 T cell receptor beta chains from one sample sequenced in a study of shared clonotypes between healthy human individuals. Generated by immunoSEQ multiplex PCR, the TCRdb table keeps only in-frame clones and is missing some. The sample consists of hundreds of thousands of clones, about nine tenths of them appearing once. The sample taken for sequencing was memory CD8+ T cells sorted from blood. The subset is: CD45RO+ cells pooled with CCR7-negative TemRA cells. Source of these receptors: a man younger than 35 in good health.

The V and J genes are TRBV27 and TRBJ1-1; no firm D call. CDR1 is MNHEY, CDR2 SMNVEV, per germline (reference sequence). This CDR3 region has 14 residues. Deletions cut 3 bases from V and 1 base from J, with 9 bases between. CDR3 DNA sequence: TGTGCCAGCAGTTTCGCGACTGCGAACACTGAAGCTTTCTTT. Translated: CASSFATANTEAFF.

V is TRBV27 and J is TRBJ2-7, with 9 bases aligning to TRBD2. This CDR3 has 18 residues. V lost 4 bases to trimming and J lost 2 bases; unmatched junction nucleotides: 15. From germline, CDR1 is MNHEY and CDR2 SMNVEV (reference sequence). CDR3: CASSSGGNSGRRAYEQYF. Written as DNA, the CDR3 is TGTGCCAGCAGTTCCGGTGGGAATAGCGGGAGAAGGGCCTACGAGCAGTACTTC.

The chain combines TRBV28 with TRBJ2-3, with 13 positions matching TRBD2. The trim removed 5 bases at V and 3 bases at J, leaving 8 bases unmatched. The CDR3 is 17 residues long. CDR1 and CDR2 (germline): MDHEN, SYDVKM. Here the CDR3 DNA reads TGTGCCAGCAGTCGGGCCGGGACTAGCGGGGAGACAGATACGCAGTATTTT. It translates to CASSRAGTSGETDTQYF.

This clone was seen only a few times. The chain combines TRBV5-1 with TRBJ2-7, with 7 bases fitting TRBD1. CDR3 size: 15 residues. Germline V lookup: CDR1 SGHRS, CDR2 YFSETQ. V was pared by 2 bases and J by 3 bases, with 8 bases of the junction left unmatched. DNA of the CDR3: TGCGCCAGCAGCTTAATGGGGACAGCCTACTACGAGCAGTACTTC. Translation gives CASSLMGTAYYEQYF.

V is TRBV6-1 and J is TRBJ1-5; D ambiguous. This CDR3 contains 15 residues. V was trimmed by 2 bases and J by 6 bases, leaving 14 bases between them. The germline V gene has CDR1 MNHNS and CDR2 SASEGT. CDR3 residues: CASSESRLTGQPQHF. As DNA, the CDR3 is TGTGCCAGCAGTGAAAGTCGGCTGACCGGTCAGCCCCAGCATTTT.

The chain uses TRBV9 and TRBJ2-7; the D is unclear. CDR3 size: 15 residues. V dropped 0 bases and J dropped 0 bases, with 10 bases sitting between them. Germline assignment: CDR1 SGDLS and CDR2 YYNGEE. CDR3 bases: TGTGCCAGCAGCGTAGATACTCATAGCTCCTACGAGCAGTACTTC. It yields the protein CASSVDTHSSYEQYF.

J is TRBJ2-7 and V is TRBV7-2; D gene unclear. V was clipped by 1 base and J by 2 bases, with 12 bases between them. The CDR3 runs 15 residues. The germline V gene has CDR1 SGHTA and CDR2 FQGNSA. CDR3 residues: CASSLVFRPTYEQYF. The CDR3 region has the DNA TGTGCCAGCAGCTTAGTGTTCCGGCCTACCTACGAGCAGTACTTC.

V and J are TRBV7-9 and TRBJ2-7; 10 bases are a match to TRBD2. Trimming removed 5 bases from V and 4 bases from J; junction bases left unmatched: 14. The CDR3 has 17 residues. Germline loops: CDR1 SEHNR, CDR2 FQNEAQ (reference sequence). CDR3 loop: CASSPPLAGEGGYEQYF. The CDR3 coding sequence is TGTGCCAGCAGCCCTCCCCTAGCGGGAGAGGGAGGGTACGAGCAGTACTTC. The full variable domain, rest sourced from reference TRBV7-9 and TRBJ2-7, is DTGVSQNPRHKITKRGQNVTFRCDPISEHNRLYWYRQTLGQGPEFLTYFQNEAQLEKSRLLSDRFSAERPKGSFSTLEIQRTEQGDSAMYLCASSPPLAGEGGYEQYFGPGTRLTVT.

V is TRBV27 and J is TRBJ1-1, with 10 bases identical to TRBD1. The CDR3 has 14 residues. Germline V gives CDR1 MNHEY, CDR2 SMNVEV (reference sequence). V trimming: 3 bases; J trimming: 3 bases; junction bases outside the gene matches: 1. This CDR3 is CASSFGTGDTEAFF. In DNA form, the CDR3 reads TGTGCCAGCAGTTTTGGGACAGGGGACACTGAAGCTTTCTTT.

The gene calls are TRBV5-5 and TRBJ1-1; D is ambiguous. Germline V gene lookup returns CDR1 SGHKS and CDR2 YYEKEE (reference sequence). Trimming stripped 0 bases from V and 1 base from J, with 10 bases between. The CDR3 spans 15 residues. CDR3 sequence (DNA): TGTGCCAGCAGCTTGGATGTCAGGACGAACACTGAAGCTTTCTTT. Translated, it gives CASSLDVRTNTEAFF.

In this sample, this clone turned up once. The rearrangement joins TRBV30 to TRBJ2-7; 11 bases are a match to TRBD2. The trim removed 7 bases at V and 3 bases at J, leaving 5 bases unmatched. Germline loops: CDR1 GTSNPN, CDR2 SVGIG (reference sequence). There are 13 residues in the CDR3. Here the CDR3 reads CAFFGTSGYEQYF. In DNA form, the CDR3 reads TGTGCCTTCTTCGGGACTAGCGGCTACGAGCAGTACTTC.

V and J are TRBV6-1 and TRBJ2-7; 11 bases agree with TRBD2. The CDR3 is 15 residues long. The V and J ends lost 2 bases and 2 bases, in that order; junction bases with no gene match: 2. Germline values: CDR1 MNHNS, CDR2 SASEGT. CDR3 amino acids: CASSELAGGPYEQYF. CDR3 in DNA: TGTGCCAGCAGTGAACTAGCGGGAGGTCCCTACGAGCAGTACTTC.

The chain combines TRBV2 with TRBJ2-5; TRBD1 aligns across 8 bases. This CDR3 region has 15 residues. V gave up 2 bases and J gave up 5 bases; unmatched junction bases: 7. The germline gives CDR1 SNHLY, CDR2 FYNNEI. The DNA for the CDR3 is TGTGCCAGCAGTGAATTGGGCAGGGGGCCCGAGACCCAGTACTTC. Encoded protein: CASSELGRGPETQYF.

Only a few counts were recorded for this clone. The chain has TRBV6-1 and TRBJ1-5; D is ambiguous. Deletions cut 6 bases from V and 5 bases from J, with 5 bases between. Germline CDR1 and CDR2: MNHNS and SASEGT. This CDR3 has 11 amino acids. The DNA for the CDR3 is TGTGCCAGCAGGGAGCATCAGCCCCAGCATTTT. The encoded protein is CASREHQPQHF.

The chain is built from TRBV13 and TRBJ1-2; D gene uncertain. Germline lookup yields CDR1 PRHDT and CDR2 FYEKMQ (reference sequence). The CDR3 runs 15 residues. V dropped 0 bases and J dropped 4 bases, with 12 bases sitting between them. The CDR3 bases are TGTGCCAGCAGCTTAGGCCAGGAAGCAGTCTATGGCTACACCTTC. It yields the protein CASSLGQEAVYGYTF.

The V call is TRBV27, the J call TRBJ2-7, with a tentative D call TRBD1 (5 bases). Deletions cut 5 bases from V and 5 bases from J, with 22 bases between. Looked up from germline, CDR1 is MNHEY and CDR2 is SMNVEV (reference sequence). This CDR3 comprises 16 residues. In DNA, the CDR3 is TGTGCCAGCAGTCTCCAGAGACCAGGGCCATTCGACGAGCAGTACTTC. It yields the protein CASSLQRPGPFDEQYF.

V and J are TRBV2 and TRBJ2-6; 8 bases line up with TRBD1. The CDR3 has 20 amino acids. J gave up 0 bases and V 1 base, and 11 bases lay outside the gene matches. Germline V gene sequence: CDR1 SNHLY, CDR2 FYNNEI. CDR3: CASSEVWAGGLNSGANVLTF. For the CDR3, the DNA is TGTGCCAGCAGTGAAGTTTGGGCAGGGGGCCTCAACTCTGGGGCCAACGTCCTGACTTTC.

The gene calls are TRBV5-4 and TRBJ2-2; 12 bases align to TRBD2. The germline V gene encodes CDR1 SGHNT and CDR2 YYREEE (reference sequence). There are 18 residues in the CDR3. V was clipped by 4 bases and J by 5 bases; unmatched bases: 12. The CDR3 DNA is TGTGCCAGCAGCCAGGCGACATTAGGACTAGCGGGAACCGGGGAGCTGTTTTTT. Translating it yields CASSQATLGLAGTGELFF.

In this sample, this clone turned up once. The rearrangement links TRBV6-1 to TRBJ1-2, with D unclear. CDR1 and CDR2 from the germline V gene are MNHNS and SASEGT. V lost 4 bases to trimming and J lost 2 bases, with 11 bases between them. The CDR3 loop spans 14 amino acids. The CDR3 DNA sequence: TGTGCCAGCAGTGGCGAGGGCGTGAACTATGGCTACACCTTC. It yields the protein CASSGEGVNYGYTF.

The chain joins TRBV12-5 to TRBJ2-3; D may be TRBD2 (5 bases). This CDR3 comprises 14 residues. From germline, CDR1 is LGHNT and CDR2 FRNRAP. Trimming removed 7 bases at V and 2 bases at J, with 13 bases between. The CDR3 reads CASVASLPTDTQYF. CDR3 in DNA: TGTGCTAGTGTAGCTAGCCTCCCCACAGATACGCAGTATTTT.

The chain uses TRBV7-2 and TRBJ1-2; no firm D call. This CDR3 is built from 13 residues. With 5 bases removed from V and 4 bases from J, the gap between germline ends came to 11 bases. The germline CDR1 and CDR2 sequences are SGHTA and FQGNSA. The CDR3 reads CASSATIGYGYTF. The CDR3 DNA follows: TGTGCCAGCAGCGCAACCATAGGCTATGGCTACACCTTC.